The rows below give T cell receptor beta chains drawn from one sample of a study of cytomegalovirus exposure and HLA in healthy donors. Some clones are missing from TCRdb's copy, which holds only in-frame ones; the method was immunoSEQ multiplex PCR. This table holds approximately 220,000 clones, 75% found once. The sample was PBMCs. The receptor set was obtained from a woman in her thirties in good health and CMV-seronegative. Both conserved end residues are part of each CDR3. The D gene is left open where the match is weak. A row's size may be missing; if present it is once, few, many or a size class.

clone size	D gene	V gene	J gene	CDR3 protein	CDR3 DNA
few	NA	TRBV4-1	TRBJ1-2	CASSQDFGPGGESGYTF	NA
once	TRBD1	TRBV5-1	TRBJ2-7	CASSLTTGGIPEQYF	TGCGCCAGCAGCTTGACGACAGGGGGAATTCCCGAGCAGTACTTC
NA	NA	TRBV4-1	TRBJ1-1	CASSPDQGEAFF	TGCGCCAGCAGCCCCGACCAGGGTGAAGCTTTCTTT
NA	TRBD1	TRBV5-6	TRBJ2-5	CASSPGQVLQETQYF	TGTGCCAGCAGCCCCGGACAGGTACTCCAAGAGACCCAGTACTTC
few	NA	TRBV29-1	TRBJ1-2	CSVEGGGRDTSKYGYTF	TGCAGCGTTGAAGGGGGGGGGAGGGATACTTCTAAATATGGCTACACCTTC
NA	TRBD1	TRBV5-4	TRBJ1-3	CASSLAQGAGNTIYF	TGTGCCAGCAGCTTGGCGCAGGGGGCCGGAAACACCATATATTTT
NA	TRBD2	TRBV11-3	TRBJ2-3	CASSFGGAGAQYF	TGTGCCAGCAGCTTTGGGGGTGCGGGAGCGCAGTATTTT
NA	TRBD1	TRBV5-6	TRBJ1-1	CASSLKTGGPLDTEAFF	TGTGCCAGCAGCTTAAAAACAGGGGGCCCTTTGGACACTGAAGCTTTCTTT
NA	NA	TRBV21-1	TRBJ2-7	CASSPRGTGASEQYF	TGTGCCAGCAGCCCCCGAGGGACAGGGGCCTCCGAGCAGTACTTC
NA	NA	TRBV30	TRBJ2-2	CAWREPRGTGELFF	TGTGCCTGGAGAGAACCCCGGGGTACCGGGGAGCTGTTTTTT
NA	NA	TRBV4-1	TRBJ1-5	CASSLTQGFVGQPQHF	TGCGCCAGCAGCCTAACCCAGGGATTTGTGGGGCAGCCCCAGCATTTT
NA	TRBD2	TRBV18	TRBJ2-3	CASSPEALAGLTDTQYF	TGTGCCAGCTCACCAGAGGCACTAGCGGGCCTCACAGATACGCAGTATTTT
NA	NA	TRBV30	TRBJ1-2	CAWSLGGNYGYTF	TGTGCCTGGAGTTTAGGGGGAAACTATGGCTACACCTTC
NA	TRBD2	TRBV7-8	TRBJ2-1	CASSSGTIYNEQFF	TGTGCCAGCAGCTCCGGGACTATTTACAATGAGCAGTTCTTC
few	NA	TRBV10-3	TRBJ2-7	CASSYMRQGGYEQYF	TGTGCCAGCAGTTACATGAGGCAGGGTGGCTACGAGCAGTACTTC
NA	NA	TRBV7-9	TRBJ2-7	CSSSLAEGEQYF	TGTTCCAGCAGCTTAGCGGAGGGGGAGCAGTACTTC
NA	NA	TRBV12-5	TRBJ2-7	CASGLALAGQSPYEQYF	TGTGCTAGTGGTTTGGCCCTAGCCGGACAGTCACCCTACGAGCAGTACTTC